These T cell receptor beta chains were read from a single sample in a study of beta chain features in type 1 diabetes. Only in-frame clones appear in the TCRdb table, and some are missing; sequencing was by immunoSEQ multiplex PCR. The table lists hundreds of thousands of clones, roughly 12% of them singletons. Sequenced input: naive CD4+ T cells from blood. The receptors originated from a man aged 18 to 29 with type 1 diabetes. The CDR3 runs from the conserved cysteine through the conserved F or W. D genes are given only for firm matches. The size entry is marked missing in some rows and otherwise reads once, few, many or a size class.

J | V | D | size | CDR3 | DNA
TRBJ2-7 | TRBV5-1 | . | . | CASSGQALYEQYF | TGCGCCAGCAGCGGCCAAGCCCTCTACGAGCAGTACTTC
TRBJ2-1 | TRBV18 | . | few | CASSPRRSSYNEQFF | TGTGCCAGCTCACCAAGGAGGAGCTCCTACAATGAGCAGTTCTTC
TRBJ1-1 | TRBV29-1 | . | few | CSAHTSLNTEAFF | TGCAGCGCCCACACAAGCCTGAACACTGAAGCTTTCTTT
TRBJ2-1 | TRBV7-3 | TRBD2 | . | CASSPYGLAGDNEQFF | TGTGCCAGCAGCCCCTACGGTCTAGCGGGAGACAATGAGCAGTTCTTC
TRBJ1-2 | TRBV30 | TRBD1 | few | CAWTMTGINYGYTF | TGTGCCTGGACGATGACAGGGATTAACTATGGCTACACCTTC
TRBJ2-5 | TRBV30 | . | few | CAWSKIRETQYF | TGTGCCTGGAGTAAAATTCGAGAGACCCAGTACTTC
TRBJ1-3 | TRBV5-4 | . | few | CASSLRGRHSGNTIYF | TGTGCCAGCAGCTTAAGGGGCCGACACTCTGGAAACACCATATATTTT
TRBJ2-7 | TRBV7-2 | . | few | CASSRDSLGEQYF | TGTGCCAGCAGCCGGGACTCCCTCGGAGAGCAGTACTTC
TRBJ1-2 | TRBV20-1 | . | few | CSAPRDGYTF | TGCAGTGCCCCCAGGGATGGCTACACCTTC
TRBJ1-1 | TRBV7-2 | . | few | CASSFTYGNTEAFF | TGTGCCAGCAGCTTTACATACGGGAACACTGAAGCTTTCTTT
TRBJ1-6 | TRBV6-6 | . | . | CASSYDRREGSPLHF | TGTGCCAGCAGTTACGACAGGAGGGAGGGTTCACCCCTCCACTTT
TRBJ2-4 | TRBV28 | . | many | CASSASVIQYF | TGTGCCAGCAGTGCCTCTGTCATTCAGTACTTC
TRBJ1-2 | TRBV27 | TRBD1 | . | CASSGQANYGYTF | TGTGCCAGCTCGGGACAGGCCAACTATGGCTACACCTTC
TRBJ1-2 | TRBV10-3 | . | . | CAISGRVWYDGYTF | TGTGCCATCAGTGGGAGGGTATGGTATGATGGCTACACCTTC
TRBJ2-5 | TRBV30 | . | . | CAWTAGQETQYF | TGTGCCTGGACGGCGGGGCAAGAGACCCAGTACTTC
TRBJ1-4 | TRBV28 | . | few | CASTLGAGVEKLFF | TGTGCCAGCACCTTAGGGGCAGGGGTCGAAAAACTGTTTTTT
TRBJ2-3 | TRBV27 | TRBD2 | . | CASSLGGGAPDTQYF | TGTGCCAGCAGTTTAGGCGGGGGGGCTCCAGATACGCAGTATTTT
TRBJ1-1 | TRBV2 | . | few | CASSESNTEAFF | TGTGCCAGCAGTGAAAGCAACACTGAAGCTTTCTTT
TRBJ2-2 | TRBV27 | TRBD2 | few | CASSLWTSGGTGELFF | TGTGCCAGCAGTTTATGGACTAGCGGGGGCACCGGGGAGCTGTTTTTT
TRBJ2-2 | TRBV30 | . | . | CAGRRQNTGELFF | TGTGCCGGCAGACGCCAGAACACCGGGGAGCTGTTTTTT
TRBJ1-6 | TRBV27 | . | few | CASSRRDNSPLHF | TGTGCCAGCAGTCGACGGGATAATTCACCCCTCCACTTT
TRBJ2-5 | TRBV21-1 | . | . | CASSAPVDRGGQETQYF | TGTGCCAGCAGCGCCCCTGTGGACAGGGGAGGCCAAGAGACCCAGTACTTC
TRBJ1-5 | TRBV9 | . | . | CASSVGAGVEEPQHF | TGTGCCAGCAGCGTAGGGGCAGGGGTCGAGGAACCCCAGCATTTT
TRBJ2-7 | TRBV14 | . | . | CASSQERGPYEQYF | TGTGCCAGCAGCCAAGAGCGGGGACCCTACGAGCAGTACTTC
TRBJ2-2 | TRBV18 | TRBD2 | . | CASSPLLESSGGTGELFF | TGTGCCAGCTCACCACTCCTCGAGAGTTCGGGGGGCACCGGGGAGCTGTTTTTT
TRBJ1-1 | TRBV2 | . | . | CASSPEGQGTEAFF | TGTGCCAGCAGCCCGGAGGGGCAGGGCACTGAAGCTTTCTTT
TRBJ1-1 | TRBV28 | . | . | CASRPQWGPTEAFF | TGTGCCAGCAGACCACAATGGGGCCCGACTGAAGCTTTCTTT
TRBJ2-3 | TRBV7-8 | TRBD1 | . | CASSPTPQGNTDTQYF | TGTGCCAGCAGCCCTACCCCACAGGGGAATACAGATACGCAGTATTTT
TRBJ2-1 | TRBV5-1 | TRBD1 | . | CASSPGTGGNEQFF | TGCGCCAGCAGCCCGGGGACAGGGGGCAATGAGCAGTTCTTC
TRBJ2-7 | TRBV6-1 | . | few | CASRKGDLGLYEQYF | TGTGCCAGCAGAAAAGGGGATCTGGGCCTCTACGAGCAGTACTTC